Reported below is one T cell receptor (beta chain). It lacks a known antigen. There are no base qualities to consult, and no much larger clone falls within one base. Receptor amplification or capture employed the immunoSEQ multiplex PCR assay. For most patients, high-throughput TCR-beta CDR3 sequencing of genomic DNA was performed by Adaptive Biotechnologies. From the authors' description of their analysis: Adaptive's ImmunoSEQ software was the source of the TCR sequencing data for about 18 patients, while a few other patients were processed with MiXCR and VDJtools. CDR3 nucleotide sequences shared between donor and recipient were removed because the origin of such sequences could not be assigned. To be classed as alloreactive, a clone needed at least 2-fold expansion over unstimulated cells and a minimum CFSE-low frequency of 0.002% (template counts) or 0.001% (read counts). Mappable clones were those detected in sequenced pre-transplant spleen, lymph node, or MLR CFSE-low populations of the donor or recipient. The cumulative frequency of alloreactive clones was calculated as a percentage of all sequences, weighted by copy number. TCRdb stores this immuneACCESS table with in-frame sequences only. Part of the clones is absent; in the studies checked, under half of the shortfall reflects unresolved V genes, and no reason is known for the rest. V, J and clone size derive from that table, while D and trimming were established from the DNA sequence. For this sample there are about 23,000 clones; 90% appear just once. The ten most abundant clones make up approximately 2% of the sample.

In the germline V gene, CDR1 corresponds to SGHTA and CDR2 to FQGNSA. Measured from the cysteine to the phenylalanine, the CDR3 is 14 residues long. Of the read, only the CDR3 DNA is kept; its 42 bases are in frame from base 1. Cut back by 5 bases and 1 base, the V and J ends lie 10 bases apart. This entry is derived from a study of graft-versus-host responses after intestinal transplantation (dated by TCRdb to about 2021). For context, the study as a whole: The transplants that recipients got were multivisceral, liver-intestinal, or isolated intestinal. Every recipient was given anti-thymocyte globulin induction, then maintenance tacrolimus and steroids for about 3 years. To identify alloreactive clones, pre-transplant mixed lymphocyte reaction products were sequenced and compared with unstimulated pre-transplant donor and recipient T cells. After intestinal transplantation, graft-versus-host and host-versus-graft alloreactive T cell clones were followed in the graft, circulation and bone marrow using bulk TCR-beta CDR3 sequencing. Donor T cell macrochimerism was defined as a peak of at least 4% donor T cells among recipient peripheral blood mononuclear cells. The cohort enrolled under 25 intestinal transplant recipients including one retransplant, and a few patients lacking pretransplant specimens were excluded. Instead of going to the commercial service, samples from a few later patients were sequenced in-house on an Illumina MiSeq and processed with MiXCR.

In the first month after transplant, blood samples were collected up to 4 times, and after that at least monthly when available. What the work shows at the level of the full study, not this receptor alone: In patients with donor T cell macrochimerism, the allografts had high GvH to HvG T cell clonal ratios. GvH clones turned up in recipient bone marrow, with some appearing earlier in ileal mucosa or blood, a pattern consistent with an intestinal mucosal origin. Conclusions were limited by the relatively low number and heterogeneity of intestinal transplant patients. Early after transplant, peak levels of circulating GvH clones were associated with declines in HvG clones.

Rearrangement joined TRBV7-2 to TRBJ2-3; no confident D gene assignment can be made. The clonotype was recovered from a human patient who received an intestinal transplant, so some T cells may come from the graft donor. The sample in question was PBMCs, obtained 39 to 40 days after intestinal transplant. DNA sequence: TGTGCCAGCAGCCTCCTATCGGGCACAGATACGCAGTATTTT. Translated, this gives CASSLLSGTDTQYF.